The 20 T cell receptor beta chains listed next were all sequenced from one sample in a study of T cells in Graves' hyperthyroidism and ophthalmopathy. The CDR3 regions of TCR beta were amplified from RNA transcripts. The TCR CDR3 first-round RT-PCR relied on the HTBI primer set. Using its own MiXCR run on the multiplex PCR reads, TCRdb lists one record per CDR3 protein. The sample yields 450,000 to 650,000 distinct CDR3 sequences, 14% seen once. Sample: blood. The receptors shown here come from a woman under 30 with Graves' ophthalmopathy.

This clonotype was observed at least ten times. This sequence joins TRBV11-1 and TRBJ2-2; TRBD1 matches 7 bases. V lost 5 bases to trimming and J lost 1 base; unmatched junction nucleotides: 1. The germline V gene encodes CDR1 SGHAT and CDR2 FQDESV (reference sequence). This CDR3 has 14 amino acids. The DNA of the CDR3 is TGTGCCAGCAGCCGGGACAGGAACACCGGGGAGCTGTTTTTT. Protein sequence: CASSRDRNTGELFF.

The CDR3, as DNA: TGTGCCAGCAGTTCCCCGACAGGCCAAGAGACCCAGCGCGATGAAGCTTTCTTT. It codes for CASSSPTGQETQRDEAFF. This rearrangement joins TRBV28 to TRBJ1-1, with D possibly being TRBD1 (6 bases). V was pared by 4 bases and J by 7 bases, with 28 bases between. CDR1 and CDR2 from the germline V gene are MDHEN and SYDVKM. The CDR3 runs to 18 residues.

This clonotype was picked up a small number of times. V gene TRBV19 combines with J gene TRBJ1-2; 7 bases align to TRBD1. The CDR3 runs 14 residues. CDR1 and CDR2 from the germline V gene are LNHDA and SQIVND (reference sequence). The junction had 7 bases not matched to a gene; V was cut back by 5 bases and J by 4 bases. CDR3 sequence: CASSPDRALYGYTF. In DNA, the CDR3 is TGTGCCAGTAGTCCCGACAGGGCCCTCTATGGCTACACCTTC.

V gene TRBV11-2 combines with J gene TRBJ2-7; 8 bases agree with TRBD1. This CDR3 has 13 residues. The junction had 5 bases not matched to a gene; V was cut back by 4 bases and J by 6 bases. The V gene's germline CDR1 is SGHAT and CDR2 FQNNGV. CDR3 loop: CASSSAGGREQYF. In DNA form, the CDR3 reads TGTGCCAGCAGCTCCGCAGGGGGCCGCGAGCAGTACTTC.

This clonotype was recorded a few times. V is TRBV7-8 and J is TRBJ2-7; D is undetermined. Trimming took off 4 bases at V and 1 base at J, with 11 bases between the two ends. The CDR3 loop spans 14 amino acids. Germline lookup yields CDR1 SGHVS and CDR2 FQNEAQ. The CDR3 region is CASSSPVLSYEQYF. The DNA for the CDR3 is TGTGCCAGCAGCTCCCCCGTCCTGTCCTACGAGCAGTACTTC.

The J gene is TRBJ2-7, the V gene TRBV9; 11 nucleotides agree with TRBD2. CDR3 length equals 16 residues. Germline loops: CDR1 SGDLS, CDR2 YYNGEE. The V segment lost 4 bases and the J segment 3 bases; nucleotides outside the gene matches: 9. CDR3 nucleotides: TGTGCCAGCAGCCAGAGAACTAGCGGGAGTTACTACGAGCAGTACTTC. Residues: CASSQRTSGSYYEQYF.

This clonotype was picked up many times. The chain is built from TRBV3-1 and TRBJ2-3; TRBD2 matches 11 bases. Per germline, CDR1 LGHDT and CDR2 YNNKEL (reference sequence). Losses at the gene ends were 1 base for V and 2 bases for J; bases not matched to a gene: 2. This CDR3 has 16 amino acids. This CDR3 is CASSQGLAGYTDTQYF. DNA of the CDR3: TGTGCCAGCAGCCAAGGACTAGCGGGGTACACAGATACGCAGTATTTT.

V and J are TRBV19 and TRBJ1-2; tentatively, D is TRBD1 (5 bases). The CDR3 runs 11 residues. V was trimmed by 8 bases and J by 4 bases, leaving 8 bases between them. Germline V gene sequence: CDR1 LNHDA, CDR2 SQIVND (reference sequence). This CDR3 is CASPGSYGYTF. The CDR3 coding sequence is TGTGCCAGTCCAGGGAGCTATGGCTACACCTTC.

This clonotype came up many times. CDR3 in DNA: TGTGCCAGCAGCCAAGCTCGATTCCGGGACAGGGGAAAGGACCAGTACTTC. This codes for CASSQARFRDRGKDQYF. This rearrangement joins TRBV14 to TRBJ2-5, with 10 bases fitting TRBD1. Germline V gene data show CDR1 as SGHDN and CDR2 as FVKESK. The CDR3 has 17 residues. The V and J ends lost 1 base and 10 bases, in that order; junction bases with no gene match: 15.

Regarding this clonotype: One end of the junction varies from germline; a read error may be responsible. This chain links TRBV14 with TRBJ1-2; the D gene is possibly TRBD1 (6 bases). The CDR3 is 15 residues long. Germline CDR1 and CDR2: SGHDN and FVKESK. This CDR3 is CANSQGTGAGYGYTF. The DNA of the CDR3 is TGTGCCAACAGCCAAGGAACGGGGGCAGGCTATGGCTACACCTTC.

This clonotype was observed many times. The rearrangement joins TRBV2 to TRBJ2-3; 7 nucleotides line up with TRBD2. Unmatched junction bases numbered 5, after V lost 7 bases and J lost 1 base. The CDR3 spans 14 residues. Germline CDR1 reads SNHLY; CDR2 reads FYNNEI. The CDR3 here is CASIGGSGTDTQYF. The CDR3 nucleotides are TGTGCCAGCATTGGCGGGAGCGGCACAGATACGCAGTATTTT.

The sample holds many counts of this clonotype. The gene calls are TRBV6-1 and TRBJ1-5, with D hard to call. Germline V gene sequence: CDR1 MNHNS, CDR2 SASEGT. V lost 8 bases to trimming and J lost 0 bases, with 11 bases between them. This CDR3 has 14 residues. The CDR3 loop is CASWVGYSNQPQHF. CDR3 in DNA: TGTGCCAGCTGGGTCGGGTATAGCAATCAGCCCCAGCATTTT.

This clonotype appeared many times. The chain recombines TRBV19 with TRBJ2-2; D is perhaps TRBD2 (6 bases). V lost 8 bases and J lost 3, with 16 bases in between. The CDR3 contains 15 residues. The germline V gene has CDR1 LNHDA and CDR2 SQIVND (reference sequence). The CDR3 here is CASHRVPGDTGELFF. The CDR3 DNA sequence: TGTGCCAGTCACCGGGTTCCGGGGGACACCGGGGAGCTGTTTTTT.

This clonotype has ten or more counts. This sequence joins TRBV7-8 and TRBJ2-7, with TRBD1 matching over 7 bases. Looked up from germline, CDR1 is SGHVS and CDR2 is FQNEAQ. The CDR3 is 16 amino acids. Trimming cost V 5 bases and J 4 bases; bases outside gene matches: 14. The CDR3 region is CASSPEVTGWDYEQYF. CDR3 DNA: TGTGCCAGCAGCCCTGAAGTGACAGGGTGGGATTACGAGCAGTACTTC.

The chain's CDR3 is CASSIMGQGSEQYF. CDR3 nucleotide sequence: TGTGCCAGTAGTATCATGGGACAGGGTAGCGAGCAGTACTTC. This chain connects TRBV19 to TRBJ2-7; 9 bases align to TRBD1. With V trimmed by 3 bases and J by 6 bases, 6 bases remained unmatched. This CDR3 is 14 amino acids long. Germline-derived CDR1 and CDR2 are LNHDA and SQIVND (reference sequence).

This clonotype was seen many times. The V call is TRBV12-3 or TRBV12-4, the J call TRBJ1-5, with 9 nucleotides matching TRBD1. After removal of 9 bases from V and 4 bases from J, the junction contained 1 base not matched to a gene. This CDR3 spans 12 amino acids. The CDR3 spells CASGQGNQPQHF. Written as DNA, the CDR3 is TGTGCCAGTGGACAGGGGAATCAGCCCCAGCATTTT.

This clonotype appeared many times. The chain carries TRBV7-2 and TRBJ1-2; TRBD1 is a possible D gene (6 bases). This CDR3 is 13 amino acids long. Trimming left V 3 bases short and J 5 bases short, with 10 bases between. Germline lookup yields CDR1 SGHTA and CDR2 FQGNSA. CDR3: CASSFDRQYGYTF. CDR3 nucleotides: TGTGCCAGCAGCTTCGACAGGCAGTATGGCTACACCTTC.

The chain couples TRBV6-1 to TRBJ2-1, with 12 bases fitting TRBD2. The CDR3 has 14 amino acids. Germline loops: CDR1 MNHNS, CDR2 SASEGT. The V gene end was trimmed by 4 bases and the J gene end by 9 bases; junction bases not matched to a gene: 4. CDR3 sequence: CASSGASGRVEQFF. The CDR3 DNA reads TGTGCCAGCAGTGGAGCTAGCGGGAGGGTTGAGCAGTTCTTC.

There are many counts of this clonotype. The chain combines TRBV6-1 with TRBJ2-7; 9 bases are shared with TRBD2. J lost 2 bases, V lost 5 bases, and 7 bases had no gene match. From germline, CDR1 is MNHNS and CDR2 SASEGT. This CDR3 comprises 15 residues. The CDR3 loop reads CASSRSGRNPYEQYF. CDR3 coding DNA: TGTGCCAGCAGTAGAAGCGGGAGGAATCCCTACGAGCAGTACTTC.

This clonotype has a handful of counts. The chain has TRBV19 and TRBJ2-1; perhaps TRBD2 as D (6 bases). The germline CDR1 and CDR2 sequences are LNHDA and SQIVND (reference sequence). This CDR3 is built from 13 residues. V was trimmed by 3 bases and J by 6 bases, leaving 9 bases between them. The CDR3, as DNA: TGTGCCAGTAGTATCGGGAGTCTCAATGAGCAGTTCTTC. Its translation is CASSIGSLNEQFF.